This T cell receptor beta chain was observed in a study of cytomegalovirus exposure and HLA in healthy donors. Study background: From 150 million to 200 million T cells, an earlier analysis saw under 140 million unique TCR beta sequences. Study-level results: Immune exposure data for these donors was limited to CMV serostatus. The authors later found TCR association rates varying by HLA locus, with DRB1 most and HLA-C fewest.

To note about this clone: Its antigen is not identified.

V dropped 5 bases and J dropped 1 base, with 6 bases sitting between them. The CDR3 covers 13 residues. The germline gives CDR1 MRHNA, CDR2 SNTAGT. The PCR used 60 Vbeta and 13 Jbeta primers. Libraries were prepared by immunoSEQ multiplex PCR; TCRdb keeps only in-frame clonotypes and omits some of them. The repertoire holds approximately 110,000 clones, over 60% seen once, with approximately 8.2% in the top ten. Sequenced material: PBMCs. The V gene is TRBV6-4, the J gene TRBJ1-5; D ambiguous. This TCR was sampled from a middle-aged woman in good health and CMV-seropositive. This CDR3 reads CASSTGSNQPQHF. CDR3 bases: TGTGCCAGCAGTACCGGGAGCAATCAGCCCCAGCATTTT.